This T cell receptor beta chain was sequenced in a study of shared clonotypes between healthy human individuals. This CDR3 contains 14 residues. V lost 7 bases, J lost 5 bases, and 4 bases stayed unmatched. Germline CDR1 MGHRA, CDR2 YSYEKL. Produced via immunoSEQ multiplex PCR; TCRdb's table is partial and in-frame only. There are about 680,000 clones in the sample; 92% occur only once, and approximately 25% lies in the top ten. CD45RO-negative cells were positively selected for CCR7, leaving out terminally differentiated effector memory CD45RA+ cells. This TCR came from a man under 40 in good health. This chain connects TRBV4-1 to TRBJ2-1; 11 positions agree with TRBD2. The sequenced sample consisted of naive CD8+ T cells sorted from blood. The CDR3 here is CASKPGLADNEQFF. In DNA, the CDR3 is TGCGCCAGCAAGCCGGGACTAGCGGACAATGAGCAGTTCTTC.